The 8 T cell receptor beta chains presented below share a single source sample, sequenced in a study of CD8+ T cells in alopecia areata. Treatment given: oral pan-JAK inhibitor, 5-10 mg twice daily. Reverse transcription of extracted RNA yielded cDNA, which provided the sequencing template. The repertoire was sequenced with immunoSEQ multiplex PCR; TCRdb's copy has only in-frame clones and lacks some. Seen here are hundreds of thousands of clones, roughly three fifths observed once, and the top ten hold 1% to 1.5%. The source material was CD4+ T cells sorted from blood, sampled at week 44, from a patient treated with tofacitinib. The origin of the receptors is a human donor with alopecia areata.

This chain connects TRBV6-5 to TRBJ2-3, with 9 bases identical to TRBD2. CDR1 is MNHEY and CDR2 is SVGAGI in the germline V gene. V lost 5 bases and J lost 3; bases outside the gene matches: 3. The CDR3 runs to 14 residues. CDR3 bases: TGTGCCAGCAGTCTAAGCGGGGGGACAGATACGCAGTATTTT. Amino acid sequence: CASSLSGGTDTQYF.

The rearrangement uses TRBV9 and TRBJ2-1; 16 bases fit TRBD2. V was pared by 0 bases and J by 8 bases, with 5 bases of the junction left unmatched. Germline V gene data show CDR1 as SGDLS and CDR2 as YYNGEE. The CDR3 length is 17 residues. The CDR3 is CASSVAPGLAGGYEQFF. CDR3 DNA: TGTGCCAGCAGCGTAGCCCCGGGACTAGCGGGGGGGTATGAGCAGTTCTTC.

The J gene is TRBJ2-2, the V gene TRBV6-1; unclear D gene. V was shortened by 7 bases and J by 0 bases, with 9 bases between the two germline ends. The V gene's germline CDR1 is MNHNS and CDR2 SASEGT. This CDR3 region has 14 residues. CDR3 sequence (DNA): TGTGCCAGCAACCACGGGCCGAACACCGGGGAGCTGTTTTTT. It yields the protein CASNHGPNTGELFF.

CDR3: CASSLDRDHEQYF. The CDR3 nucleotides read TGTGCCAGCAGCTTAGACAGGGACCACGAGCAGTACTTC. This chain joins TRBV11-2 and TRBJ2-7; D might be TRBD1 or TRBD2, each matching 5 bases. This CDR3 contains 13 residues. V was trimmed by 0 bases and J by 5 bases, leaving 8 bases between them. Germline V gives CDR1 SGHAT, CDR2 FQNNGV.

The chain links TRBV5-1 to TRBJ2-5, with TRBD1 as a possible D gene (6 bases). The length of the CDR3 is 14 residues. V lost 4 bases and J lost 0, with 10 bases in between. Germline loops: CDR1 SGHRS, CDR2 YFSETQ. In DNA form, the CDR3 reads TGCGCCAGCAGCCCACAGGGTTACCAAGAGACCCAGTACTTC. Protein sequence: CASSPQGYQETQYF.

Worth noting for this clone: This could be a read error, since a much larger clone is one nucleotide away. This sequence joins TRBV6-1 and TRBJ2-3, with D possibly matching TRBD1 (5 bases). Germline lookup yields CDR1 MNHNS and CDR2 SASEGT. This CDR3 is built from 14 residues. Trimming stripped 6 bases from V and 0 bases from J, with 10 bases between. This CDR3 is CASSLAGSTDTQYF. The CDR3 region has the DNA TGTGCCAGCAGCTTAGCAGGGAGCACAGATACGCAGTATTTT.

The J gene is TRBJ1-5, the V gene TRBV5-6; D is undetermined. V was shortened by 1 base and J by 9 bases, with 8 bases between the two germline ends. This CDR3 region has 12 residues. Germline V gene sequence: CDR1 SGHDT, CDR2 YYEEEE. Here the CDR3 reads CASSLTPGPQHF. The DNA of the CDR3 is TGTGCCAGCAGCTTGACTCCGGGGCCCCAGCATTTT.

The V and J genes are TRBV2 and TRBJ2-7; D uncertain. CDR3 length: 15 residues. Germline-derived CDR1 and CDR2 are SNHLY and FYNNEI. The ends were cut back, 7 bases at V and 0 bases at J, with 16 bases in the middle. CDR3 loop: CASTQTRQSSYEQYF. CDR3 coding DNA: TGTGCCAGCACCCAGACACGGCAAAGCTCCTACGAGCAGTACTTC.